These T cell receptor beta chains were read from a single sample in a study of OX40 agonist ivuxolimab in advanced cancers. Clones were sequenced by immunoSEQ multiplex PCR, and TCRdb holds only the in-frame ones, with some missing. The table shows 20,000 to 30,000 clones, with 60% to 85% occurring only once. The sequences come from CD4+ or CD8+ T cells sorted from blood, collected in a trial of the OX40 agonist ivuxolimab. The receptor source for this set is an adult with an advanced solid tumor such as melanoma, head and neck, liver or kidney cancer. Both conserved end residues are part of each CDR3. Fields, in order: D gene, clone size, V gene, J gene, CDR3 protein, CDR3 DNA. A D gene is named only where the DNA matches it firmly. Clone size appears in some rows only: once, few, many, or a class for an expanded clone.

d_gene: TRBD1; abundance: NA; v_gene: TRBV10-1; j_gene: TRBJ2-2; CDR3aa: CASSPGQWSGELFF; CDR3nt: TGCGCCAGCAGTCCGGGACAGTGGAGCGGGGAGCTGTTTTTT
d_gene: NA; abundance: NA; v_gene: TRBV5-1; j_gene: TRBJ1-5; CDR3aa: CASSLASHQPQHF; CDR3nt: TGCGCCAGCAGCTTGGCTTCACACCAGCCCCAGCATTTT
d_gene: TRBD1; abundance: NA; v_gene: TRBV18; j_gene: TRBJ1-5; CDR3aa: CASSPDRGGNQPQHF; CDR3nt: TGTGCCAGCTCACCGGACAGGGGCGGGAATCAGCCCCAGCATTTT
d_gene: NA; abundance: once; v_gene: TRBV7-9; j_gene: TRBJ1-2; CDR3aa: CASSSLRGPYGYTF; CDR3nt: TGTGCCAGCAGCTCACTTCGCGGGCCTTATGGCTACACCTTC
d_gene: TRBD1; abundance: NA; v_gene: TRBV9; j_gene: TRBJ1-1; CDR3aa: CASSPIGGVDWGQLNTEAFF; CDR3nt: TGTGCCAGCAGCCCGATTGGGGGCGTAGACTGGGGACAGTTGAACACTGAAGCTTTCTTT
d_gene: NA; abundance: NA; v_gene: TRBV4-1; j_gene: TRBJ2-3; CDR3aa: CASSQEEGYTQYF; CDR3nt: TGCGCCAGCAGCCAAGAGGAAGGTTATACGCAGTATTTT
d_gene: TRBD1; abundance: NA; v_gene: TRBV19; j_gene: TRBJ1-3; CDR3aa: CASRLQGAISGNTIYF; CDR3nt: TGTGCCAGTAGACTACAGGGGGCCATCTCTGGAAACACCATATATTTT
d_gene: NA; abundance: NA; v_gene: TRBV6-1; j_gene: TRBJ1-1; CDR3aa: CASSTWTESTEAFF; CDR3nt: TGTGCCAGCTCAACATGGACAGAAAGCACTGAAGCTTTCTTT
d_gene: TRBD1; abundance: few; v_gene: TRBV29-1; j_gene: TRBJ2-7; CDR3aa: CSVGQGGVEQYF; CDR3nt: TGCAGCGTGGGACAGGGAGGGGTCGAGCAGTACTTC
d_gene: NA; abundance: NA; v_gene: TRBV6-5; j_gene: TRBJ1-5; CDR3aa: CASSPGTNQPQHF; CDR3nt: TGTGCCAGCAGTCCCGGGACAAATCAGCCCCAGCATTTT
d_gene: NA; abundance: NA; v_gene: TRBV5-1; j_gene: TRBJ2-7; CDR3aa: CASRTDRSGYEQYF; CDR3nt: TGCGCCAGCAGGACTGACAGGTCCGGCTACGAGCAGTACTTC
d_gene: TRBD2; abundance: NA; v_gene: TRBV18; j_gene: TRBJ2-3; CDR3aa: CASSPPSLAGGQGDTQYF; CDR3nt: TGTGCCAGCTCACCACCGTCCCTAGCGGGGGGGCAAGGAGATACGCAGTATTTT
d_gene: NA; abundance: NA; v_gene: TRBV4-1; j_gene: TRBJ1-4; CDR3aa: CASSQQAGKREKLFF; CDR3nt: TGCGCCAGCAGCCAACAAGCCGGGAAGCGGGAAAAACTGTTTTTT
d_gene: NA; abundance: once; v_gene: TRBV7-9; j_gene: TRBJ2-7; CDR3aa: CASSLVGSATSYEQYF; CDR3nt: TGTGCCAGCAGCTTAGTCGGTTCGGCGACCTCCTACGAGCAGTACTTC
d_gene: TRBD2; abundance: NA; v_gene: TRBV28; j_gene: TRBJ2-1; CDR3aa: CASSLGLYNEQFF; CDR3nt: TGTGCCAGCAGTTTGGGACTATACAATGAGCAGTTCTTC
d_gene: NA; abundance: NA; v_gene: TRBV27; j_gene: TRBJ1-1; CDR3aa: CASSPIEGLNTEAFF; CDR3nt: TGTGCCAGCAGCCCAATTGAGGGCCTGAACACTGAAGCTTTCTTT
d_gene: NA; abundance: NA; v_gene: TRBV2; j_gene: TRBJ1-1; CDR3aa: CASSARGGAFF; CDR3nt: TGTGCCAGCAGTGCAAGGGGGGGGGCTTTCTTT
d_gene: TRBD1; abundance: NA; v_gene: TRBV6-5; j_gene: TRBJ2-7; CDR3aa: CASSLDRGGTYEQYF; CDR3nt: TGTGCCAGCAGCCTCGACAGGGGGGGTACCTACGAGCAGTACTTC
d_gene: NA; abundance: NA; v_gene: TRBV10-3; j_gene: TRBJ2-2; CDR3aa: CAITWDLATGELFF; CDR3nt: TGTGCCATCACTTGGGACTTGGCGACGGGGGAGCTGTTTTTT
d_gene: NA; abundance: once; v_gene: TRBV4-2; j_gene: TRBJ2-2; CDR3aa: CASRRGENTGELFF; CDR3nt: TGTGCCAGTCGACGGGGCGAAAACACCGGGGAGCTGTTTTTT
d_gene: NA; abundance: NA; v_gene: TRBV7-9; j_gene: TRBJ1-1; CDR3aa: CASSLNGLNTEAFF; CDR3nt: TGTGCCAGCAGCTTAAACGGACTGAACACTGAAGCTTTCTTT
d_gene: TRBD1; abundance: NA; v_gene: TRBV12-5; j_gene: TRBJ2-5; CDR3aa: CASGFRQGEETQYF; CDR3nt: TGTGCTAGTGGTTTCCGACAGGGGGAGGAGACCCAGTACTTC
d_gene: NA; abundance: few; v_gene: TRBV7-2; j_gene: TRBJ2-7; CDR3aa: CASSLGQVGEQYF; CDR3nt: TGTGCCAGCAGCTTAGGACAGGTCGGCGAGCAGTACTTC
d_gene: NA; abundance: NA; v_gene: TRBV5-4; j_gene: TRBJ2-4; CDR3aa: CASSSAGRLAKNIQYF; CDR3nt: TGTGCCAGCAGTTCTGCGGGCAGGTTGGCCAAAAACATTCAGTACTTC
d_gene: TRBD1; abundance: NA; v_gene: TRBV10-3; j_gene: TRBJ1-1; CDR3aa: CASQGQVNTEAFF; CDR3nt: TGTGCCTCACAGGGACAGGTGAACACTGAAGCTTTCTTT
d_gene: TRBD1; abundance: NA; v_gene: TRBV2; j_gene: TRBJ2-7; CDR3aa: CASSGPGTESSYEQYF; CDR3nt: TGTGCCAGCAGTGGACCCGGGACAGAAAGCTCCTACGAGCAGTACTTC
d_gene: NA; abundance: once; v_gene: TRBV18; j_gene: TRBJ2-3; CDR3aa: CASSPPGPSQYF; CDR3nt: TGTGCCAGCTCACCTCCGGGACCATCTCAGTATTTT
d_gene: NA; abundance: NA; v_gene: TRBV5-4; j_gene: TRBJ2-7; CDR3aa: CASSQFRGPYEQYF; CDR3nt: TGTGCCAGCAGCCAATTCCGGGGACCCTACGAGCAGTACTTC
d_gene: NA; abundance: NA; v_gene: TRBV11-2; j_gene: TRBJ1-1; CDR3aa: CASSLVAGTEAFF; CDR3nt: TGTGCCAGCAGCTTAGTGGCGGGGACTGAAGCTTTCTTT
d_gene: NA; abundance: few; v_gene: TRBV4-1; j_gene: TRBJ1-6; CDR3aa: CASSPSSYNSPLHF; CDR3nt: TGCGCCAGCAGCCCGAGCTCCTATAATTCACCCCTCCACTTT
d_gene: NA; abundance: few; v_gene: TRBV30; j_gene: TRBJ2-7; CDR3aa: CAWSVSYEQYF; CDR3nt: TGTGCCTGGAGTGTATCCTACGAGCAGTACTTC
d_gene: NA; abundance: NA; v_gene: TRBV5-1; j_gene: TRBJ2-5; CDR3aa: CASSWGYSEQETQYF; CDR3nt: TGCGCCAGCAGCTGGGGGTACTCGGAACAAGAGACCCAGTACTTC
d_gene: NA; abundance: NA; v_gene: TRBV2; j_gene: TRBJ2-2; CDR3aa: CASSEILGTGELFF; CDR3nt: TGTGCCAGCAGTGAAATCTTGGGGACCGGGGAGCTGTTTTTT
d_gene: NA; abundance: NA; v_gene: TRBV7-3; j_gene: TRBJ2-3; CDR3aa: CASSSRDGAQYF; CDR3nt: TGTGCCAGCAGCTCGCGGGACGGTGCGCAGTATTTT
d_gene: TRBD1; abundance: NA; v_gene: TRBV7-9; j_gene: TRBJ2-7; CDR3aa: CASSPGGYEQYF; CDR3nt: TGTGCCAGCAGCCCAGGGGGCTACGAGCAGTACTTC
d_gene: NA; abundance: NA; v_gene: TRBV7-9; j_gene: TRBJ2-7; CDR3aa: CASSLVGQGYEQYF; CDR3nt: TGTGCCAGCAGCTTAGTAGGGCAGGGCTACGAGCAGTACTTC
d_gene: NA; abundance: NA; v_gene: TRBV29-1; j_gene: TRBJ2-7; CDR3aa: CSVAAGVGYEQYF; CDR3nt: TGCAGCGTTGCCGCAGGGGTTGGGTACGAGCAGTACTTC
d_gene: TRBD1; abundance: NA; v_gene: TRBV30; j_gene: TRBJ1-2; CDR3aa: CAWSVRGRTGPGYGYTF; CDR3nt: TGTGCCTGGAGTGTACGGGGGAGGACAGGGCCGGGCTATGGCTACACCTTC
d_gene: NA; abundance: NA; v_gene: TRBV11-2; j_gene: TRBJ2-2; CDR3aa: CASSSATGELFF; CDR3nt: TGTGCCAGCAGCTCCGCTACCGGGGAGCTGTTTTTT
d_gene: TRBD1; abundance: NA; v_gene: TRBV9; j_gene: TRBJ2-5; CDR3aa: CASSVGRGETQYF; CDR3nt: TGTGCCAGCAGCGTAGGCAGGGGGGAGACCCAGTACTTC
d_gene: TRBD1; abundance: NA; v_gene: TRBV6-5; j_gene: TRBJ1-6; CDR3aa: CASIKTGGKGSPLHF; CDR3nt: TGTGCCAGCATTAAAACAGGGGGCAAAGGTTCACCCCTCCACTTT
d_gene: TRBD1; abundance: NA; v_gene: TRBV14; j_gene: TRBJ1-2; CDR3aa: CASSPLFGQGANGYTF; CDR3nt: TGTGCCAGCAGCCCACTATTCGGACAGGGGGCGAATGGCTACACCTTC